The sequence of this TCR beta chain was determined in a study of T-cell memory formation after mild COVID-19. Across the whole study: Clustering of TCRs was largely donor specific.

TCR alpha and TCR beta cDNA libraries with sample barcodes and UMIs came from 5'RACE using constant-segment primers. TCRdb analysed the 5' RACE reads with MiXCR anew, one entry per CDR3 protein. The sample has 550,000 to 650,000 distinct CDR3 sequences, approximately 15% seen once. Germline V gives CDR1 DFQATT, CDR2 SNEGSKA (reference sequence). J was trimmed by 5 bases and V by 1 base; bases with no gene match: 6. There are 15 residues in the CDR3. This clonotype was detected only a few times. This chain joins TRBV20-1 and TRBJ2-2; 8 bases are shared with TRBD1. Sample: PBMCs or a T cell subset sorted from them (not recorded which). This receptor was identified in an adult woman who had mild COVID-19 (a few samples of this study predate the infection). Cell type and time point are not known. The CDR3 loop reads CSARGGNRGTGELFF. Written as DNA, the CDR3 is TGCAGTGCTAGAGGGGGTAACAGGGGGACCGGGGAGCTGTTTTTT.